This TCR beta chain was captured by sequencing in a study of blood T cell repertoires in COVID-19. Whole-study context: Sources were T cells, B-cell-depleted T cells, or PBMCs; the material itself was cDNA or gDNA.

Measured with immunoSEQ multiplex PCR; TCRdb has only the in-frame clones, and not every one. This sample has fewer than 250,000 clones; around 84% occur once, and the top ten carry around a tenth. V trimming: 0 bases; J trimming: 8 bases; junction bases outside the gene matches: 4. This CDR3 is 15 amino acids long. Germline-derived CDR1 and CDR2 are MNHEY and SVGEGT. The clonotype originates from a man aged 45-65 years with COVID-19, enrolled during active disease. What was sequenced was peripheral blood. V is TRBV6-2 or TRBV6-3 and J is TRBJ2-1; 10 nucleotides align to TRBD1. CDR3: CASSYSRQGADEQFF. CDR3 DNA sequence: TGTGCCAGCAGTTACTCAAGACAGGGGGCAGATGAGCAGTTCTTC.